Below, 8 T cell receptor beta chains from the same sample are listed, as sequenced in a study of cytomegalovirus exposure and HLA in healthy donors. PCR primers comprised 60 Vbeta and 13 Jbeta primers. Only in-frame clones appear in the TCRdb table, and some are missing; sequencing was by immunoSEQ multiplex PCR. In the table there are some 110,000 clones, around 65% of which are singletons. What was sequenced was PBMCs. These receptors all stem from a man aged 18 to 29 in good health and CMV-seronegative.

The chain joins TRBV30 to TRBJ1-4, with 11 positions matching TRBD1. CDR1 and CDR2 (germline): GTSNPN, SVGIG (reference sequence). This CDR3 comprises 14 residues. V shed 1 base and J 7 bases; nucleotides not matched to a gene: 2. CDR3 protein: CAWSGTGGSEKLFF. For the CDR3, the DNA is TGTGCCTGGAGTGGGACAGGGGGCAGTGAAAAACTGTTTTTT.

V and J are TRBV11-2 and TRBJ1-2; tentative D call: TRBD1 (5 bases). Trimming removed 3 bases at V and 7 bases at J, with 12 bases between. CDR3 length: 13 residues. CDR1 SGHAT and CDR2 FQNNGV come from the germline V gene. For the CDR3, the DNA is TGTGCCAGCAGCTTGACGGGGGGTCTTGGCTACACCTTC. This translates into CASSLTGGLGYTF.

The CDR3 sequence is CASSLFPGTGAYEQYF. The CDR3 DNA is TGTGCCAGCAGTCTCTTTCCAGGGACAGGGGCCTACGAGCAGTACTTC. The rearrangement uses TRBV28 and TRBJ2-7, with 10 bases lining up with TRBD1. Trimming took 5 bases from V and 2 from J; bases not matched to a gene: 9. Germline V CDR1 and CDR2: MDHEN, SYDVKM. The CDR3 is 16 residues long.

This clone was recorded a few times. The CDR3 here is CASSSYYEQYF. CDR3 nucleotides: TGTGCCAGCAGTTCCTACTACGAGCAGTACTTC. This chain links TRBV7-8 with TRBJ2-7; D unclear. V was trimmed by 6 bases and J by 3 bases, leaving 6 bases between them. The germline CDR1 and CDR2 sequences are SGHVS and FQNEAQ. The CDR3 has 11 amino acids.

V usage is TRBV2 and J usage is TRBJ2-7; D is ambiguous. Germline V gene data show CDR1 as SNHLY and CDR2 as FYNNEI. Trimming removed 3 bases at V and 6 bases at J, with 6 bases between. The CDR3 covers 11 residues. CDR3 coding DNA: TGTGCCAGCAGTGAGGTGCGCGAGCAGTACTTC. It specifies CASSEVREQYF.

This clone appeared a single time. The chain joins TRBV11-2 to TRBJ1-2, with D uncertain. CDR1 is SGHAT, CDR2 FQNNGV, per germline. This CDR3 is 13 amino acids long. V was cut by 0 bases and J by 7 bases, with 9 bases left in between. The chain's CDR3 is CASSLDFRGGYTF. The CDR3 bases are TGTGCCAGCAGCTTAGATTTTCGGGGTGGCTACACCTTC.

The count of this clone is one. The chain recombines TRBV14 with TRBJ2-5, with D unclear. V was trimmed by 4 bases and J by 1 base, leaving 10 bases between them. There are 14 residues in the CDR3. CDR1 is SGHDN, CDR2 FVKESK, per germline. CDR3 protein: CASSPTEIQETQYF. The DNA for the CDR3 is TGTGCCAGCAGCCCTACAGAGATCCAAGAGACCCAGTACTTC.

This clone was observed a handful of times. The chain couples TRBV6-1 to TRBJ1-4; 9 nucleotides align to TRBD1. The ends lost 4 bases at V and 7 bases at J; junction bases unmatched: 4. The V gene's germline CDR1 is MNHNS and CDR2 SASEGT. The CDR3 loop spans 14 amino acids. CDR3 in DNA: TGTGCCAGCAGTGCGGGACAGGGTGGTGAAAAACTGTTTTTT. It is translated as CASSAGQGGEKLFF.